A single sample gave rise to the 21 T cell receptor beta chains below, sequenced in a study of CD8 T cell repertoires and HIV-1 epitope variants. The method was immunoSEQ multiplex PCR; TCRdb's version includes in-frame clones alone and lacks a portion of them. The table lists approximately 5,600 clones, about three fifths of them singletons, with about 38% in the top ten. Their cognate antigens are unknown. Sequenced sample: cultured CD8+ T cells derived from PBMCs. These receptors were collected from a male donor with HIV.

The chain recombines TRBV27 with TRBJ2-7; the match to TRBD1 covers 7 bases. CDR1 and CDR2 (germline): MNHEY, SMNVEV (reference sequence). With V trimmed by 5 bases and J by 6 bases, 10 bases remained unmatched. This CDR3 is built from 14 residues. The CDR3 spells CASSTETGVPEQYF. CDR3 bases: TGTGCCAGCAGTACCGAAACAGGGGTACCCGAGCAGTACTTC.

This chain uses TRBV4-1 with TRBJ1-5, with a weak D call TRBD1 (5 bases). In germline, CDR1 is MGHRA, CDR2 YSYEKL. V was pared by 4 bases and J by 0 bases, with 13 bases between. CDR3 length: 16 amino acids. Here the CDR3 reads CASSPRQLPSNQPQHF. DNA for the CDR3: TGCGCCAGCAGCCCCCGACAGTTGCCTAGCAATCAGCCCCAGCATTTT.

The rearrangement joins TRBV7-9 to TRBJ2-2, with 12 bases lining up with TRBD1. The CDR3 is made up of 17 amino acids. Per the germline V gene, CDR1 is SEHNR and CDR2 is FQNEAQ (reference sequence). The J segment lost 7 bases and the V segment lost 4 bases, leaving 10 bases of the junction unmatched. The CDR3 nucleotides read TGTGCCAGCAGCTCCCGAGGGGGACAGGGGGCAAACGGGGAGCTGTTTTTT. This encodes CASSSRGGQGANGELFF.

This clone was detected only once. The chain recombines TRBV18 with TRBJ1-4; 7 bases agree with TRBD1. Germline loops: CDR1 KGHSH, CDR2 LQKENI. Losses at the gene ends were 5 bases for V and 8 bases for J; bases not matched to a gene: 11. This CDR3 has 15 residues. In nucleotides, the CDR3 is TGTGCCAGCTCAGCCGGGACAGCCGAGGGGGAAAAACTGTTTTTT. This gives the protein CASSAGTAEGEKLFF.

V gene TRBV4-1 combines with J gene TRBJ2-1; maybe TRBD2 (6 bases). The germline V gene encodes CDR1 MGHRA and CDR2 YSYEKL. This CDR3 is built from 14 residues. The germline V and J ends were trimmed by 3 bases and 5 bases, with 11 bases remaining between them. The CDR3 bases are TGCGCCAGCAGCCAGTGGTCTAGCGACAATGAGCAGTTCTTC. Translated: CASSQWSSDNEQFF.

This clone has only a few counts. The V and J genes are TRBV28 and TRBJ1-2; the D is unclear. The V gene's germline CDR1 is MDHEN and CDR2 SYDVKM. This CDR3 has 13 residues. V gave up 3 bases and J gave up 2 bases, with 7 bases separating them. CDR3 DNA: TGTGCCAGCAGTTTTAGCACGAACTATGGCTACACCTTC. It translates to CASSFSTNYGYTF.

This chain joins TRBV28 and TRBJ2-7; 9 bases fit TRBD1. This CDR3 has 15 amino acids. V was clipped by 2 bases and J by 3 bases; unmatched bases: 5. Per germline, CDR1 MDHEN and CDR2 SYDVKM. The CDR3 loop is CASSLRTGADYEQYF. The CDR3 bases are TGTGCCAGCAGTTTAAGGACAGGGGCGGACTACGAGCAGTACTTC.

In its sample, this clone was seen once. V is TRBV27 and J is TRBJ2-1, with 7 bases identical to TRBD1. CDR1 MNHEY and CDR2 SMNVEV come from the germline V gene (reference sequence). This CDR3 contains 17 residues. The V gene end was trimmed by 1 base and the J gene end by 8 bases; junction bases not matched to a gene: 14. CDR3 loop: CASSLYARDSSRDEQFF. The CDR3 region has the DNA TGTGCCAGCAGTTTATATGCCCGGGACAGTTCTAGGGATGAGCAGTTCTTC.

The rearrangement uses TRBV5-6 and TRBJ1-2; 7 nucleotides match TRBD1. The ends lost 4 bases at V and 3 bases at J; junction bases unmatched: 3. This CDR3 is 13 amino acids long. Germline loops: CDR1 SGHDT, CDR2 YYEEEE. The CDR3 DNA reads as TGTGCCAGCAGCCCGGGACAGTACTATGGCTACACCTTC. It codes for CASSPGQYYGYTF.

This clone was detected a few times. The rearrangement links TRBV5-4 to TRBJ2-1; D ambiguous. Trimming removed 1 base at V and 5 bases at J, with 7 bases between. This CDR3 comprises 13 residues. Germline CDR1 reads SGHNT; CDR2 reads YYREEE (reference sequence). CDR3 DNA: TGTGCCAGCAGCTTGATGGTTGACAATGAGCAGTTCTTC. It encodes CASSLMVDNEQFF.

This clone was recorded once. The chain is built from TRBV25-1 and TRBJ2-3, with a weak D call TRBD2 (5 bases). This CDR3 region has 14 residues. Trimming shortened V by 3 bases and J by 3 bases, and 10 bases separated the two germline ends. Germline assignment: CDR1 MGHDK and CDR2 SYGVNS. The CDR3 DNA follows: TGTGCCAGCAGTGAGGGAGTCGGTACAGATACGCAGTATTTT. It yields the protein CASSEGVGTDTQYF. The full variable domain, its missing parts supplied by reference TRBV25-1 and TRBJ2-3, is EADIYQTPRYLVIGTGKKITLECSQTMGHDKMYWYQQDPGMELHLIHYSYGVNSTEKGDLSSESTVSRIRTEHFPLTLESARPSHTSQYLCASSEGVGTDTQYFGPGTRLTVL.

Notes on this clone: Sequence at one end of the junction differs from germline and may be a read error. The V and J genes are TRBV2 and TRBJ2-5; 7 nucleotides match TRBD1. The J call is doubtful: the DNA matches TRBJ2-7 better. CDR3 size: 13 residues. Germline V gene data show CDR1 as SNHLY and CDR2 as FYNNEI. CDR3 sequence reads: CASSEGTAHEQYF. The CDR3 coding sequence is TGTGCCAGCAGCGAAGGGACAGCTCACGAGCAGTACTTC.

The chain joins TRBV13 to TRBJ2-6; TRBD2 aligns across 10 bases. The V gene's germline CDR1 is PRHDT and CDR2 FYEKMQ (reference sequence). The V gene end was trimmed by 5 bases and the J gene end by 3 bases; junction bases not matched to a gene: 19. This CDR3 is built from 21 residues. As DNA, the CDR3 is TGTGCCAGCAGCCCTCTTCTGGGGGCCCTAGCGGGGGACGGTGGGGCCAACGTCCTGACTTTC. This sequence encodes CASSPLLGALAGDGGANVLTF.

CDR3 in amino acids: CASSQVQDFSYEQYF. The CDR3 DNA follows: TGCGCCAGCAGCCAAGTACAGGACTTCTCCTACGAGCAGTACTTC. V gene TRBV4-1 combines with J gene TRBJ2-5, with D perhaps TRBD1 or TRBD2 (5 bases each). The tail of the sequence fits TRBJ2-7 better, so the J call may be wrong. The CDR3 extends over 15 amino acids. CDR1 is MGHRA, CDR2 YSYEKL, per germline.

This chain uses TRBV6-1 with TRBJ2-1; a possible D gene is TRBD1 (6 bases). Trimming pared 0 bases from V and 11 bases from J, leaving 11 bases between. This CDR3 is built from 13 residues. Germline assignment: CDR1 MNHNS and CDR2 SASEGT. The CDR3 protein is CASSEAGHLQQFF. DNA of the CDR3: TGTGCCAGCAGTGAAGCGGGACACCTTCAGCAGTTCTTC.

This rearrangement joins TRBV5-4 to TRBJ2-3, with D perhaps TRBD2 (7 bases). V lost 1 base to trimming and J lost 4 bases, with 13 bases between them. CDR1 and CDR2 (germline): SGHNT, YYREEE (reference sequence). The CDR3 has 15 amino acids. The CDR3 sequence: CASSLSAGAPDTQYF. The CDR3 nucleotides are TGTGCCAGCAGCTTGTCGGCGGGGGCACCAGATACGCAGTATTTT.

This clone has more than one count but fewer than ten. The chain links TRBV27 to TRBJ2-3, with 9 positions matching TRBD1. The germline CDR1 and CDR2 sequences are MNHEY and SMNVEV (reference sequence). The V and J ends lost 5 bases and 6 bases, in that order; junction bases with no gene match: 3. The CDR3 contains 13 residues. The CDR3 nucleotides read TGTGCCAGCAGTACAGGGGGCTGGGATACGCAGTATTTT. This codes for CASSTGGWDTQYF.

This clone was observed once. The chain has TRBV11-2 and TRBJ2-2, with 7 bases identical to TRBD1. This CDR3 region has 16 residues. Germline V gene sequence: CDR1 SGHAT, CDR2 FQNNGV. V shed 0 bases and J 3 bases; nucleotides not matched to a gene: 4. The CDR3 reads CASSLEVQGYTGELFF. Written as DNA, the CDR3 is TGTGCCAGCAGCTTAGAAGTACAGGGGTACACCGGGGAGCTGTTTTTT.

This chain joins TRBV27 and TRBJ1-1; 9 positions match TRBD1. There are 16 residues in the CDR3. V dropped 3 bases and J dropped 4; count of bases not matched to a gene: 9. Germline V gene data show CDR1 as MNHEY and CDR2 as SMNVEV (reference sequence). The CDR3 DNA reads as TGTGCCAGCAGTTTTAGGGGGACAGGGAGGGGCACTGAAGCTTTCTTT. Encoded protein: CASSFRGTGRGTEAFF.

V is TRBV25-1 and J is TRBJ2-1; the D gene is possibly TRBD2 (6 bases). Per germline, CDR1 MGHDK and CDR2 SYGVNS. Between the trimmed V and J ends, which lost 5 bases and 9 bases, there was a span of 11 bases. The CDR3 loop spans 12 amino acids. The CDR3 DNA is TGTGCCAGCAGTCCTACTAGCAGTGAGCAGTTCTTC. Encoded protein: CASSPTSSEQFF.

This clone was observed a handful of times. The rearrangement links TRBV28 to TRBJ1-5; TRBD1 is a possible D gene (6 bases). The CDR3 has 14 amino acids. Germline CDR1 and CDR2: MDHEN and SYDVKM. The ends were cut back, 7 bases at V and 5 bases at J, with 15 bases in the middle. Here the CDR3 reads CASINHREDQPQHF. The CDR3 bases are TGTGCCAGCATCAACCACAGGGAAGATCAGCCCCAGCATTTT. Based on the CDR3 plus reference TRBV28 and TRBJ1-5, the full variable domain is DVKVTQSSRYLVKRTGEKVFLECVQDMDHENMFWYRQDPGLGLRLIYFSYDVKMKEKGDIPEGYSVSREKKERFSLILESASTNQTSMYLCASINHREDQPQHFGDGTRLSIL.